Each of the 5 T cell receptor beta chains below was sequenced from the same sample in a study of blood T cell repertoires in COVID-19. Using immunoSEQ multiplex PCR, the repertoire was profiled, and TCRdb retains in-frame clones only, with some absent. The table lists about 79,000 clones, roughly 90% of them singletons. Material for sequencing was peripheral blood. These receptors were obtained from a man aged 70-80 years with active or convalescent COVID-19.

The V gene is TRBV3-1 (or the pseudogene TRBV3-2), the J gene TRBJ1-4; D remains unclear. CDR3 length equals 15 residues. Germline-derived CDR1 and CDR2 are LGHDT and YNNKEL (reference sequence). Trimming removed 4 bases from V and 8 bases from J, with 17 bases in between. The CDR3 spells CASSPTALIREKLFF. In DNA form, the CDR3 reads TGTGCCAGCAGCCCTACGGCCCTCATCAGGGAAAAACTGTTTTTT.

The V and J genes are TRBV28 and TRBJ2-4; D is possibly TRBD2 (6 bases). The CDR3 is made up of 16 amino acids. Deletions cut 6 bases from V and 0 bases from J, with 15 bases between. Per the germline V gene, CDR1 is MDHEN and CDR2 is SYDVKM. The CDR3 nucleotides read TGTGCCAGCAGAAACGGGGAGGAATTAGCCAAAAACATTCAGTACTTC. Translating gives CASRNGEELAKNIQYF.

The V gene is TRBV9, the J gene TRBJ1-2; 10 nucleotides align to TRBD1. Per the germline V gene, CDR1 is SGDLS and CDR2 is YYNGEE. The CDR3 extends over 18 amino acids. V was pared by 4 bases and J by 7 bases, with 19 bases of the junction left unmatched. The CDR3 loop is CASSLNRGQGPLSGGYTF. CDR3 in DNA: TGTGCCAGCAGCTTAAACAGGGGACAGGGGCCGCTCAGTGGTGGCTACACCTTC.

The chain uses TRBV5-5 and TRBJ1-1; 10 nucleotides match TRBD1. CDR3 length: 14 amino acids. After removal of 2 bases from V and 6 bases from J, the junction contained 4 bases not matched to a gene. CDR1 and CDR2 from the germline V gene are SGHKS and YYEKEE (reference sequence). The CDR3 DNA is TGTGCCAGCAGCTTTGGGACAGGGGCTGCTGAAGCTTTCTTT. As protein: CASSFGTGAAEAFF.

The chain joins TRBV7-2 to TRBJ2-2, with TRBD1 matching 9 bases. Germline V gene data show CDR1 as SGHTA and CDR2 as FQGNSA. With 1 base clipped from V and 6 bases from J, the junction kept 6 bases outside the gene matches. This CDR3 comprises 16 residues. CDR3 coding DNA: TGTGCCAGCAGCTTAGGGGGACAGGGAATGGCCGGGGAGCTGTTTTTT. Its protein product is CASSLGGQGMAGELFF.